The TCR beta chain described here comes from a study of OX40 agonist ivuxolimab in advanced cancers. As for the study in general: The patients got ivuxolimab, which is an agonistic anti-OX40 (CD134) antibody. Whole-study findings and limits: Clonal expansion from baseline to week 6 occurred in both CD4+ and CD8+ T cells.

Method: immunoSEQ multiplex PCR; TCRdb's copy keeps in-frame clones and lacks some. The table shows over 60,000 clones, with 70% to 85% occurring only once. Peripheral blood came from all dose cohorts at three timepoints. With regard to this clone: Its antigen is not identified.

The source is an adult with an advanced solid tumor such as melanoma, head and neck, liver or kidney cancer. The sample in question was CD4+ or CD8+ T cells sorted from blood, obtained in a trial of the OX40 agonist ivuxolimab.

CDR3 region: CASSISGGQYNEQFF. The CDR3 coding sequence is TGTGCCAGCAGCATTAGCGGGGGTCAGTACAATGAGCAGTTCTTC. V usage is TRBV7-3 and J usage is TRBJ2-1; TRBD2 agrees at 9 bases. J lost 4 bases, V lost 5 bases, and 6 bases had no gene match. There are 15 residues in the CDR3. Germline V gene sequence: CDR1 SGHTA, CDR2 FQGTGA.